Listed here are 16 T cell receptor beta chains from one sample, sequenced in a study of T cells after yellow fever vaccination. TCRdb used MiXCR to reprocess the 5' RACE reads, holding one entry per CDR3 protein. The sample lists roughly 170,000 distinct CDR3 sequences; approximately 6% were seen once. The sample was CD4+ T cells sorted from PBMCs, taken on the day of the first yellow fever vaccination. Receptors were obtained from a man in his late teens or twenties who received the YFV17D yellow fever vaccine.

This clonotype has ten or more counts. The genes are TRBV4-2 and TRBJ2-5, with 8 bases lining up with TRBD2. The CDR3 sequence is 14 residues long. Germline trimming cut 5 bases from V and 4 bases from J; bases unmatched to any gene: 6. Germline V CDR1 and CDR2: LGHNA, YNFKEQ. CDR3 coding DNA: TGTGCCAGCAGCGTTAGACGGGGGGGAGAGACCCAGTACTTC. It specifies CASSVRRGGETQYF.

In its sample, this clonotype was seen many times. The rearrangement uses TRBV10-3 and TRBJ2-6; TRBD1 might be the D (6 bases). Germline assignment: CDR1 ENHRY and CDR2 SYGVKD. Trimming took off 4 bases at V and 0 bases at J, with 7 bases between the two ends. The CDR3 length is 15 residues. The chain's CDR3 is CAISGTVSGANVLTF. CDR3 DNA sequence: TGTGCCATCAGTGGGACAGTCTCTGGGGCCAACGTCCTGACTTTC.

This clonotype showed up many times. The chain uses TRBV20-1 and TRBJ2-3; 11 bases map to TRBD2. J gave up 8 bases and V 2 bases, and 15 bases lay outside the gene matches. CDR3 length equals 17 residues. From germline, CDR1 is DFQATT and CDR2 SNEGSKA (reference sequence). This CDR3 is CSARSPITSGGEGTQYF. The CDR3 bases are TGCAGTGCTAGATCGCCTATCACTAGCGGGGGCGAGGGTACGCAGTATTTT.

In this sample, this clonotype turned up many times. V and J are TRBV5-1 and TRBJ2-7, with 11 bases aligning to TRBD1. The CDR3 is 15 amino acids. CDR1 and CDR2 (germline): SGHRS, YFSETQ. Trimming took 0 bases from V and 5 from J; bases not matched to a gene: 4. The CDR3 is CASSLAGQGAHEQYF. For the CDR3, the DNA is TGCGCCAGCAGCTTGGCCGGACAGGGGGCTCACGAGCAGTACTTC.

This clonotype has just a few counts. CDR3 DNA sequence: TGTGCCAGCAGTCGTATGCCCAGGGGCAGTCAGCCCCAGCATTTT. Protein product: CASSRMPRGSQPQHF. The rearrangement links TRBV12-3 or TRBV12-4 to TRBJ1-5, with D perhaps matching TRBD1 (6 bases). The CDR3 runs 15 residues. V lost 5 bases to trimming and J lost 6 bases, with 17 bases between them.

The chain links TRBV12-3 or TRBV12-4 to TRBJ2-1, with 12 bases that match TRBD2. The CDR3 runs to 15 residues. J gave up 7 bases and V 2 bases, and 3 bases lay outside the gene matches. The chain's CDR3 is CASSLSSGGGNEQFF. CDR3 coding DNA: TGTGCCAGCAGTTTATCTAGCGGGGGGGGTAATGAGCAGTTCTTC.

This clonotype was seen at least ten times. V and J are TRBV7-2 and TRBJ2-3; the match to TRBD2 covers 7 bases. This CDR3 is built from 15 residues. With V trimmed by 1 base and J by 2 bases, 3 bases remained unmatched. Germline assignment: CDR1 SGHTA and CDR2 FQGNSA. The CDR3 protein is CASSLETSYTDTQYF. CDR3 nucleotide sequence: TGTGCCAGCAGCTTAGAGACTAGCTACACAGATACGCAGTATTTT. The full variable domain, completed using reference TRBV7-2 and TRBJ2-3, is GAGVSQSPSNKVTEKGKDVELRCDPISGHTALYWYRQSLGQGLEFLIYFQGNSAPDKSGLPSDRFSAERTGGSVSTLTIQRTQQEDSAVYLCASSLETSYTDTQYFGPGTRLTVL.

The chain joins TRBV28 to TRBJ2-3, with TRBD2 matching over 9 bases. CDR3 size: 21 residues. After removal of 8 bases from V and 7 bases from J, the junction contained 31 bases not matched to a gene. Germline V gene sequence: CDR1 MDHEN, CDR2 SYDVKM. The CDR3 nucleotides read TGTGCCAGCGGCTCCGAGCTCGTCTGGCGGCGGGGGGGCCTCGTATCAAATACGCAGTATTTT. Translation: CASGSELVWRRGGLVSNTQYF.

This clonotype was seen at least ten times. J is TRBJ2-5 and V is TRBV5-4; 7 positions agree with TRBD2. J gave up 7 bases and V 4 bases, and 10 bases lay outside the gene matches. This CDR3 comprises 14 residues. Germline CDR1 SGHNT, CDR2 YYREEE (reference sequence). CDR3 in amino acids: CASSPSSGEGTQYF. For the CDR3, the DNA is TGTGCCAGCAGCCCCTCCAGCGGGGAGGGGACCCAGTACTTC.

This clonotype was seen many times. This chain uses TRBV29-1 with TRBJ2-1, with a weak D call TRBD2 (5 bases). Germline CDR1 SQVTM, CDR2 ANQGSEA. The CDR3 totals 14 residues. Trimming took off 7 bases at V and 9 bases at J, with 22 bases between the two ends. The chain's CDR3 is CSGTLAQLITEQFF. The CDR3 coding sequence is TGCAGCGGGACCCTAGCCCAGTTAATTACTGAGCAGTTCTTC.

This clonotype has ten or more counts. The rearrangement links TRBV20-1 to TRBJ2-5, with TRBD2 identical over 7 bases. The V segment lost 5 bases and the J segment 10 bases; nucleotides outside the gene matches: 7. CDR1 and CDR2 from the germline V gene are DFQATT and SNEGSKA (reference sequence). This CDR3 region has 11 residues. This CDR3 reads CSAAGTTDQYF. DNA of the CDR3: TGCAGTGCTGCCGGGACTACAGACCAGTACTTC.

This clonotype was seen repeatedly, ten times or more. J is TRBJ1-1 and V is TRBV6-6; no clear D gene. The CDR3 extends over 11 amino acids. Deletions cut 2 bases from V and 3 bases from J, with 1 base between. The germline V gene encodes CDR1 MNHNY and CDR2 SVGAGI (reference sequence). CDR3 region: CASSYDTEAFF. CDR3 coding DNA: TGTGCCAGCAGTTACGACACTGAAGCTTTCTTT.

This clonotype was recorded at least ten times. V is TRBV5-5 and J is TRBJ1-5; the match to TRBD1 covers 7 bases. CDR1 is SGHKS, CDR2 YYEKEE, per germline (reference sequence). V was clipped by 4 bases and J by 3 bases; unmatched bases: 7. This CDR3 region has 15 residues. The CDR3 spells CASSKSGQVNQPQHF. DNA of the CDR3: TGTGCCAGCAGCAAATCCGGACAGGTCAATCAGCCCCAGCATTTT.

This clonotype was counted ten times or more. The chain couples TRBV6-5 to TRBJ2-2, with D possibly being TRBD2 (5 bases). The CDR3 has 15 amino acids. The V gene lost 3 bases and the J gene lost 1 base, with 9 bases spanning the gap. CDR1 MNHEY and CDR2 SVGAGI come from the germline V gene. The DNA for the CDR3 is TGTGCCAGCAGTTATGAGGGCTTGAACACCGGGGAGCTGTTTTTT. Translated: CASSYEGLNTGELFF.

This clonotype came up many times. This chain links TRBV11-1 with TRBJ1-1; unclear D gene. This CDR3 is built from 15 residues. V lost 1 base, J lost 6 bases, and 15 bases lay in between. Looked up from germline, CDR1 is SGHAT and CDR2 is FQDESV (reference sequence). In DNA, the CDR3 is TGTGCCAGCAGCTTAGTTATCCCGGGTATGGCTGAAGCTTTCTTT. As protein: CASSLVIPGMAEAFF.

This clonotype showed up many times. The chain combines TRBV29-1 with TRBJ1-1; a possible D gene is TRBD1 (6 bases). V was shortened by 3 bases and J by 4 bases, with 18 bases between the two germline ends. Germline values: CDR1 SQVTM, CDR2 ANQGSEA. There are 15 residues in the CDR3. CDR3 in amino acids: CSVDPGAGAGTEAFF. CDR3 sequence (DNA): TGCAGCGTTGACCCGGGGGCAGGGGCGGGCACTGAAGCTTTCTTT.